A single sample gave rise to the 8 T cell receptor beta chains below, sequenced in a study of T cells in women clearing cervical HPV infection. Data came from immunoSEQ multiplex PCR; TCRdb stores just in-frame clones and leaves some out. This table holds some 39,000 clones. Sequencing used blood buffy coat. The receptors shown here come from a woman aged 18-70 years with a cervical HPV16 infection that either progressed to CIN3+ or cleared (not recorded which).

For this clone: With the read ending 3 residues before the CDR3 end, the germline J gene is used to fill in that end. The chain employs TRBV7-9 and TRBJ1-2; D gene unclear. Trimming took 1 base from V and 0 from J, leaving 6 bases between them. The CDR3 spans 14 residues. CDR1 is SEHNR and CDR2 is FQNEAQ in the germline V gene (reference sequence). The sequenced CDR3 bases are TGTGCCAGCAGCTTAGGGCAGACTAACTATGGC. Amino acids: CASSLGQTNYG. The complete CDR3 protein is CASSLGQTNYGYTF.

The sequenced CDR3 bases are TGTGCCAGCAGTTACATGGCTAGCGGGACGGGGAATGAC. Residues: CASSYMASGTGND. The full-length CDR3 reads as CASSYMASGTGNDYTF. The chain recombines TRBV6-2 or TRBV6-3 with TRBJ1-2; possible D gene TRBD1, 5 bases. The read finishes 3 residues shy of the CDR3 end, and the germline J gene is used to complete it. CDR1 is MNHEY and CDR2 is SVGEGT in the germline V gene. The length of the CDR3 is 16 residues.

In regard to this clone: Sequencing ends 3 residues short of the CDR3 end; the germline J gene provides the rest. The gene calls are TRBV9 and TRBJ2-2, with D possibly TRBD2 on 6 matching bases. Germline assignment: CDR1 SGDLS and CDR2 YYNGEE. The CDR3 extends over 14 amino acids. V was cut by 4 bases and J by 6 bases, with 13 bases left in between. This chain's CDR3 is CASSSGQRAGELFF. CDR3 DNA (partial): TGTGCCAGCAGCTCTGGCCAGCGGGCCGGGGAG.

A remark on this clone: The read falls 3 residues short of the CDR3 end, and the missing part is taken from the germline J gene. This chain connects TRBV19 to TRBJ1-1, with 11 bases aligning to TRBD1. Per germline, CDR1 LNHDA and CDR2 SQIVND (reference sequence). The V segment lost 5 bases and the J segment 3 bases; nucleotides outside the gene matches: 2. This CDR3 comprises 14 residues. The sequenced CDR3 bases are TGTGCCAGTAGTGGACAGGGGGCCTACACTGAA. It encodes CASSGQGAYTE. The whole CDR3 region reads CASSGQGAYTEAFF.

Worth noting for this clone: The CDR3 is cut off 3 residues early in the read; its end comes from the germline J gene. The chain links TRBV19 to TRBJ2-3, with TRBD2 identical over 7 bases. CDR1 is LNHDA and CDR2 is SQIVND in the germline V gene (reference sequence). The CDR3 loop spans 17 amino acids. The ends lost 4 bases at V and 2 bases at J; junction bases unmatched: 12. CDR3 DNA (partial): TGTGCCAGTAGTACGTCTCGAGTAGCGGGTAACACAGATACG. It translates to CASSTSRVAGNTDT. The complete CDR3 protein is CASSTSRVAGNTDTQYF.

Points on this clone: The read is 3 residues too short to cover the CDR3 end, so that end is filled in from the germline J gene. The rearrangement joins TRBV28 to TRBJ2-1; maybe TRBD2 (5 bases). The V end was cut by 5 bases, the J end by 4 bases, with 15 bases between. Germline V gives CDR1 MDHEN, CDR2 SYDVKM. The CDR3 has 15 amino acids. The CDR3 DNA, read in part, is TGTGCCAGCAGTCCCCCCGGGAAGCGGTACAATGAG. It specifies CASSPPGKRYNE. The entire CDR3 sequence reads CASSPPGKRYNEQFF. Complete variable domain (other parts from reference TRBV28 and TRBJ2-1): DVKVTQSSRYLVKRTGEKVFLECVQDMDHENMFWYRQDPGLGLRLIYFSYDVKMKEKGDIPEGYSVSREKKERFSLILESASTNQTSMYLCASSPPGKRYNEQFFGPGTRLTVL.

The CDR3 sequence: CASSLRQGFSDTQYF. The sequenced part of the CDR3 DNA is TGCGCCAGCAGCTTGCGTCAGGGTTTTTCAGATACG. V usage is TRBV5-1 and J usage is TRBJ2-3; D may be TRBD1 (5 bases). The observed sequence ends 3 residues before the CDR3 terminus, with the missing tail filled in from the germline J gene. The CDR3 has 15 amino acids. The ends were cut back, 1 base at V and 4 bases at J, with 13 bases in the middle. Germline CDR1 is SGHRS and CDR2 is YFSETQ.

The DNA read from the CDR3 is TGTGCCAGTACCCTCTCGGGGGTAGCAGATACG. Its protein is CASTLSGVADT. In full, the CDR3 reads CASTLSGVADTQYF. V is TRBV19 and J is TRBJ2-3; possibly TRBD2 for D (6 bases). The read stops 3 residues short of the end of the CDR3; the missing end is completed from the germline J gene. The CDR3 has 14 amino acids. Germline values: CDR1 LNHDA, CDR2 SQIVND (reference sequence). Trimming shortened V by 7 bases and J by 4 bases, and 15 bases separated the two germline ends.